Listed below are T cell receptor beta chains from one sample, sequenced in a study of blood T cell repertoires in COVID-19. The protocol was immunoSEQ multiplex PCR, while the TCRdb copy is restricted to in-frame clones and leaves out a portion. The sample has hundreds of thousands of clones, roughly 90% seen once. The sequenced sample consisted of peripheral blood. These receptors were collected from a woman aged 25 to 45 with COVID-19, enrolled during active disease. Each CDR3 is given with its conserved first and last residue. D genes are given only for firm matches. Clone size is not always given. Where it is, it says once, few, many or a class for expanded clones.

j_gene | d_gene | abundance | v_gene | CDR3nt | CDR3aa
TRBJ1-1 | NA | once | TRBV5-8 | TGTGCCAGCAGCCCCGGGGGTAGAACTGAAGCTTTCTTT | CASSPGGRTEAFF
TRBJ1-6 | NA | few | TRBV9 | TGTGCCAGCAGCGTACGACAGAATTCACCCCTCCACTTT | CASSVRQNSPLHF
TRBJ1-2 | NA | once | TRBV4-1 | TGCGCCAGCAGCCAAGATGCCGGACAGAATTATGGCTACACCTTC | CASSQDAGQNYGYTF
TRBJ2-3 | NA | NA | TRBV11-2 | TGTGCCAGCAGGAGGGCACACACAGATACGCAGTATTTT | CASRRAHTDTQYF
TRBJ1-5 | NA | NA | TRBV2 | TGTGCCAGCAGTTTAGAGGAAGGAGAACCCCAGCATTTT | CASSLEEGEPQHF
TRBJ2-2 | NA | NA | TRBV6-5 | TGTGCCAGCTCACCGACTGGAACGAACACCGGGGAGCTGTTTTTT | CASSPTGTNTGELFF
TRBJ1-1 | NA | NA | TRBV27 | TGTGCCAGCAGTCTCACCGGGACACGCGCTTTCTTT | CASSLTGTRAFF
TRBJ1-1 | NA | NA | TRBV3-1/TRBV3-2 | TGTGCCAGCAGAGGGGGTAGCACTGAAGCTTTCTTT | CASRGGSTEAFF
TRBJ1-1 | NA | NA | TRBV13 | TGTGCCAGCAGCTCGAGGAACACTGAAGCTTTCTTT | CASSSRNTEAFF
TRBJ2-1 | NA | NA | TRBV5-1 | TGCGCCAGCCGGAGGGGCCCGTTGGTCAATGAGCAGTTCTTC | CASRRGPLVNEQFF
TRBJ1-1 | NA | NA | TRBV20-1 | TGCAGTGCTAGTCGGAGGAACACTGAAGCTTTCTTT | CSASRRNTEAFF
TRBJ1-5 | NA | NA | TRBV9 | TGTGCCAGCAGCGTAGGCCGCGGGGGGGGCAATCAGCCCCAGCATTTT | CASSVGRGGGNQPQHF
TRBJ1-1 | NA | NA | TRBV7-2 | TGTGCCAGCAGCTTAGGAGAGATTAACACTGAAGCTTTCTTT | CASSLGEINTEAFF
TRBJ1-1 | NA | NA | TRBV27 | TGTGCCAGCAGTCCGGGGAAAGGGACTGAAGCTTTCTTT | CASSPGKGTEAFF
TRBJ1-2 | NA | NA | TRBV2 | TGTGCCAGCAGTGGGGCTGCCAATGGCTACACCTTC | CASSGAANGYTF
TRBJ2-2 | TRBD2 | NA | TRBV9 | TGTGCCAGCAGCGTAGTCGCTAGCGGGGGTGTCGGGGAGCTGTTTTTT | CASSVVASGGVGELFF
TRBJ2-1 | TRBD2 | NA | TRBV2 | TGTGCCAGCAGGAAACAGAGCGGGGGCTCCTACAATGAGCAGTTCTTC | CASRKQSGGSYNEQFF
TRBJ2-2 | NA | NA | TRBV19 | TGTGCCAGTGGGCCGTCCACCGGGGAGCTGTTTTTT | CASGPSTGELFF
TRBJ1-2 | TRBD1 | NA | TRBV19 | TGTGCCAGTAGCCAGAGCACAGGGGGCGGCGGCTACACCTTC | CASSQSTGGGGYTF
TRBJ1-1 | TRBD1 | NA | TRBV6-5 | TGTGCCAGCAGTACTCCACAGGGGGGCACTGAAGCTTTCTTT | CASSTPQGGTEAFF
TRBJ2-7 | TRBD1 | few | TRBV6-4 | TGTGCCAGCCCGGACAGGGTGATATACGAGCAGTACTTC | CASPDRVIYEQYF
TRBJ2-1 | NA | NA | TRBV27 | TGTGCCAGCAAGGCGGGCGGGACTTACAATGAGCAGTTCTTC | CASKAGGTYNEQFF
TRBJ2-1 | NA | NA | TRBV19 | TGTGCCAGTAGTATTGTCACAAGCTCCTACAATGAGCAGTTCTTC | CASSIVTSSYNEQFF
TRBJ1-1 | TRBD1 | few | TRBV6-5 | TGTGCCAGCAGGACAGGGGATACTGAAGCTTTCTTT | CASRTGDTEAFF
TRBJ1-4 | TRBD1 | NA | TRBV5-1 | TGCGCCAGCAGCTTCACAGGGGGCACTAATGAAAAACTGTTTTTT | CASSFTGGTNEKLFF
TRBJ2-3 | TRBD1 | NA | TRBV5-8 | TGTGCCAGCAGCTTGGATAACAGGGGTTTCCCTAGCACAGATACGCAGTATTTT | CASSLDNRGFPSTDTQYF
TRBJ2-7 | TRBD2 | NA | TRBV6-2/TRBV6-3 | TGTGCCAGCAGCCAAGGACTAGTCGGCGAGCAGTACTTC | CASSQGLVGEQYF
TRBJ1-2 | NA | NA | TRBV2 | TGTGCCAGCAGTACCAGTCGTGCGGGTTCTCACTATGGCTACACCTTC | CASSTSRAGSHYGYTF
TRBJ2-2 | NA | NA | TRBV24-1 | TGTGCCACCAGTGGGAGGGTTAGCACCGGGGAGCTGTTTTTT | CATSGRVSTGELFF
TRBJ1-4 | NA | NA | TRBV6-5 | TGTGCCAGCAGATTCGGACATAACCAGGCGGAAAAACTGTTTTTT | CASRFGHNQAEKLFF
TRBJ1-1 | NA | NA | TRBV30 | TGTGCCTGGAGGAGGGCGGGCGCGATGGACCCTGAAGCTTTCTTT | CAWRRAGAMDPEAFF
TRBJ2-6 | TRBD1 | NA | TRBV3-1/TRBV3-2 | TGTGCCAGCAGCCGGGACAGGGCGGGGGCCAACGTCCTGACTTTC | CASSRDRAGANVLTF
TRBJ2-1 | TRBD1 | NA | TRBV9 | TGTGCCAGCAGCGTAGCAGGGGGACAGGGTCTCTCATTCGCGGAGCAGTTCTTC | CASSVAGGQGLSFAEQFF
TRBJ1-2 | NA | NA | TRBV4-3 | TGCGCCAGCAGCCAAGATTATAGGGGTGGCTATGGCTACACCTTC | CASSQDYRGGYGYTF
TRBJ1-4 | NA | NA | TRBV11-2 | TGTGCCAGCAGCCCAGGTCTTTCAACTAATGAAAAACTGTTTTTT | CASSPGLSTNEKLFF
TRBJ2-4 | TRBD1 | NA | TRBV7-9 | TGTGCCAGCAGCCCTAGGAAGGGGGACAGGGAGAACATTCAGTACTTC | CASSPRKGDRENIQYF
TRBJ1-1 | NA | NA | TRBV24-1 | TGTGCCACCAGAGTGACATCGGACTTAGGGAACACTGAAGCTTTCTTT | CATRVTSDLGNTEAFF
TRBJ1-4 | NA | once | TRBV10-3 | TGTGCCATCAGCCACCAGGGTAATGAAAAACTGTTTTTT | CAISHQGNEKLFF
TRBJ1-5 | TRBD1 | NA | TRBV28 | TGTGCCAGCAGGACACAGGGGTGGGGGGATCAGCCCCAGCATTTT | CASRTQGWGDQPQHF
TRBJ1-6 | NA | NA | TRBV28 | TGTGCCAGCATATTTGGGGGGTATAATTCACCCCTCCACTTT | CASIFGGYNSPLHF
TRBJ2-7 | TRBD2 | NA | TRBV6-2/TRBV6-3 | TGTGCCAGCAGTTACGGACTAGCGGGGAGATACGAGCAGTACTTC | CASSYGLAGRYEQYF
TRBJ1-2 | NA | NA | TRBV28 | TGTGCCAGCAGTTCCCTCGGGGGGGCGGGCTATGGCTACACCTTC | CASSSLGGAGYGYTF
TRBJ1-1 | TRBD1 | NA | TRBV5-1 | TGCGCCAGCAGCCCAGGACAGGGAAGGGACACTGAAGCTTTCTTT | CASSPGQGRDTEAFF
TRBJ2-7 | TRBD2 | few | TRBV14 | TGTGCCAGCAGCCCTCGGCGTAGTAGCGGGGGCTACGAGCAGTACTTC | CASSPRRSSGGYEQYF